A selection of T cell receptor beta chains follows, all from one sample in a study of shared clonotypes between healthy human individuals. Repertoires were generated with immunoSEQ multiplex PCR, while TCRdb's copy carries only in-frame clones and drops some. The repertoire holds approximately 510,000 clones, around 79% seen once, with around 13% in the top ten. Sequencing was carried out using PBMCs. The receptors originated from a woman in her thirties or forties in good health. Some clones in this sample may be carry-over from other donors' samples. Both conserved end residues are part of each CDR3. A D gene is named only where the DNA matches it firmly. The listing skips clone size in some rows; elsewhere it reads once, few, many or a size class.

d_call	clone_size	j_call	v_call	cdr3_aa	cdr3_nt
NA	NA	TRBJ2-7	TRBV27	CASSLGQTYEQYF	TGTGCCAGCAGTTTAGGGCAAACCTACGAGCAGTACTTC
NA	once	TRBJ1-1	TRBV6-6	CASRTNTEAFF	TGTGCCAGCAGGACTAACACTGAAGCTTTCTTT
NA	NA	TRBJ1-4	TRBV18	CASSPSSFEKLFF	TGTGCCAGCTCACCTTCCAGCTTTGAAAAACTGTTTTTT
NA	NA	TRBJ1-5	TRBV5-4	CASSRHKNQPQHF	TGTGCCAGCAGCCGACATAAAAATCAGCCCCAGCATTTT
NA	once	TRBJ1-2	TRBV7-2	CASSQGQQRGYTF	TGTGCCAGCAGCCAAGGACAGCAGAGGGGCTACACCTTC
TRBD2	once	TRBJ2-7	TRBV30	CAWGGLAGIHEQYF	TGTGCCTGGGGGGGACTAGCGGGAATCCACGAGCAGTACTTC
NA	NA	TRBJ2-1	TRBV5-8	CASSPDSSSYNEQFF	TGTGCCAGCAGCCCCGACAGCAGCTCCTACAATGAGCAGTTCTTC
NA	NA	TRBJ2-3	TRBV4-2	CASSRNLGGDTQYF	TGTGCCAGCAGCCGAAACCTGGGTGGGGATACGCAGTATTTT
TRBD1	NA	TRBJ1-4	TRBV15	CATSREGTGNEKLFF	TGTGCCACCAGCAGAGAAGGGACAGGAAATGAAAAACTGTTTTTT
NA	NA	TRBJ2-7	TRBV7-2	CASSLAGTEQYF	TGTGCCAGCAGCTTAGCGGGGACGGAGCAGTACTTC
TRBD1	NA	TRBJ2-7	TRBV7-9	CASSLGGTVRMTYEQYF	TGTGCCAGCAGCTTAGGTGGGACAGTGAGGATGACCTACGAGCAGTACTTC
TRBD2	few	TRBJ2-1	TRBV5-5	CASSLSTSGSYNEQFF	TGTGCCAGCAGCCTCTCGACTAGCGGGAGCTACAATGAGCAGTTCTTC
TRBD2	NA	TRBJ2-7	TRBV7-3	CASSTNPTSGSYEQYF	TGTGCCAGCAGCACAAACCCAACTAGCGGATCCTACGAGCAGTACTTC
NA	NA	TRBJ2-7	TRBV19	CASSMFSGTVDEQYF	TGTGCCAGTAGTATGTTTAGCGGGACAGTCGACGAGCAGTACTTC
NA	many	TRBJ1-3	TRBV7-2	CASYTGGAGNTIYF	TGTGCCAGTTACACCGGAGGGGCTGGAAACACCATATATTTT
TRBD1	few	TRBJ2-1	TRBV4-1	CASSGDRMYNEQFF	TGCGCCAGCAGTGGGGACAGGATGTACAATGAGCAGTTCTTC
TRBD1	few	TRBJ1-4	TRBV28	CASRRQGAEKLFF	TGTGCCAGCCGGAGGCAGGGGGCTGAAAAACTGTTTTTT
NA	NA	TRBJ2-7	TRBV28	CASSFIGAQYEQYF	TGTGCCAGCAGTTTTATTGGGGCTCAGTACGAGCAGTACTTC
TRBD1	NA	TRBJ2-3	TRBV5-1	CASAGQGPDTQYF	TGCGCCAGCGCGGGACAGGGCCCAGATACGCAGTATTTT
TRBD1	NA	TRBJ2-7	TRBV5-1	CASSNGQGTYEQYF	TGCGCCAGCAGCAACGGACAGGGTACCTACGAGCAGTACTTC
NA	NA	TRBJ1-1	TRBV9	CASSLGGDWNTEAFF	TGTGCCAGCAGCCTCGGCGGGGATTGGAACACTGAAGCTTTCTTT
NA	NA	TRBJ2-7	TRBV28	CASSRDPGTHEQYF	TGTGCCAGCAGTAGGGACCCAGGGACCCACGAGCAGTACTTC
TRBD1	NA	TRBJ1-2	TRBV5-1	CASSFIGTGENYGYTF	TGCGCCAGCAGCTTTATAGGGACAGGGGAGAACTATGGCTACACCTTC
TRBD2	NA	TRBJ2-1	TRBV19	CASRTSRRTAEQFF	TGTGCCAGTAGGACTAGCCGGAGAACGGCTGAGCAGTTCTTC
NA	NA	TRBJ2-2	TRBV5-1	CASRTGTQNTGELFF	TGCGCCAGCAGAACCGGGACTCAGAACACCGGGGAGCTGTTTTTT
NA	NA	TRBJ2-5	TRBV21-1	CASRGQGGEETQYF	TGTGCCAGCAGAGGACAGGGGGGAGAAGAGACCCAGTACTTC
NA	NA	TRBJ2-1	TRBV19	CASSIDLGAYNEQFF	TGTGCCAGTAGTATAGATCTAGGGGCTTACAATGAGCAGTTCTTC
TRBD1	NA	TRBJ1-2	TRBV20-1	CSAGTGRGYTF	TGCAGTGCTGGGACAGGGCGGGGCTACACCTTC
TRBD2	few	TRBJ2-7	TRBV6-4	CASSEYERESPGADEQYF	TGTGCCAGCAGTGAATACGAGCGGGAGTCTCCGGGGGCCGACGAGCAGTACTTC
NA	NA	TRBJ2-3	TRBV28	CASSLSGGSTDTQYF	TGTGCCAGCAGTTTATCCGGGGGATCCACAGATACGCAGTATTTT
TRBD1	NA	TRBJ2-7	TRBV5-1	CASSSAQQGAAREQYF	TGCGCCAGCAGTTCAGCCCAACAGGGGGCGGCTCGAGAGCAGTACTTC
NA	NA	TRBJ1-2	TRBV7-2	CASSPRGSGYTF	TGTGCCAGCAGCCCGAGGGGGTCGGGCTACACCTTC
NA	NA	TRBJ1-1	TRBV28	CASSLGRGNTEAFF	TGTGCCAGCAGTTTGGGGCGGGGGAACACTGAAGCTTTCTTT
NA	NA	TRBJ2-7	TRBV7-2	CASSLLGVGEGEQYF	TGTGCCAGCAGCCTTCTCGGGGTTGGTGAAGGCGAGCAGTACTTC
TRBD2	NA	TRBJ2-7	TRBV9	CASSVGLAREQYF	TGTGCCAGCAGCGTAGGACTAGCGCGGGAGCAGTACTTC
NA	once	TRBJ1-2	TRBV19	CASSRDNNYGYTF	TGTGCCAGTAGTAGGGACAATAACTATGGCTACACCTTC
TRBD1	NA	TRBJ2-3	TRBV10-3	CAISPGTGADTQYF	TGTGCCATCAGCCCCGGGACAGGGGCAGATACGCAGTATTTT
TRBD1	NA	TRBJ1-2	TRBV9	CASSGRGQNYGYTF	TGTGCCAGCAGCGGCAGGGGGCAAAACTATGGCTACACCTTC
TRBD2	NA	TRBJ2-7	TRBV9	CASSPLAGGFYEQYF	TGTGCCAGCAGCCCCTTAGCGGGAGGCTTCTACGAGCAGTACTTC
NA	once	TRBJ1-5	TRBV7-8	CASSNTMAGAVQQPQHF	TGTGCCAGCAGCAACACGATGGCAGGGGCTGTACAGCAGCCCCAGCATTTT
NA	NA	TRBJ2-2	TRBV27	CATAERDTGELFF	TGTGCCACCGCGGAGCGGGACACCGGGGAGCTGTTTTTT
NA	NA	TRBJ2-1	TRBV7-2	CASSSGTYNEQFF	TGTGCCTCCTCCTCAGGGACCTACAATGAGCAGTTCTTC
NA	NA	TRBJ2-6	TRBV7-3	CANTSRPTGANVLTF	TGTGCCAACACTTCTCGGCCGACTGGGGCCAACGTCCTGACTTTC
TRBD2	NA	TRBJ2-1	TRBV5-1	CASSFLAGAGDEQFF	TGCGCCAGCAGCTTCCTAGCGGGAGCTGGGGATGAGCAGTTCTTC
NA	NA	TRBJ1-1	TRBV25-1	CASSESPWGAFF	TGTGCCAGCAGTGAATCCCCGTGGGGAGCTTTCTTT
TRBD2	NA	TRBJ2-3	TRBV19	CASTTSGMGTDTQYF	TGTGCCAGTACCACTAGCGGGATGGGGACAGATACGCAGTATTTT
TRBD1	NA	TRBJ1-2	TRBV2	CASRGQGARYGYTF	TGTGCCAGCAGAGGACAGGGGGCGAGGTATGGCTACACCTTC
NA	NA	TRBJ2-3	TRBV19	CASSIGAATDTQYF	TGTGCCAGTAGTATAGGAGCCGCCACAGATACGCAGTATTTT
TRBD1	NA	TRBJ1-1	TRBV7-2	CASRGTGINTEAFF	TGTGCCAGCAGAGGGACAGGGATAAACACTGAAGCTTTCTTT
NA	NA	TRBJ2-3	TRBV19	CASKRKESTDTQYF	TGTGCCAGTAAAAGGAAAGAGAGCACAGATACGCAGTATTTT
NA	NA	TRBJ2-7	TRBV28	CASSLSSTGFYEQYF	TGTGCCAGCAGTTTATCCAGCACAGGGTTCTACGAGCAGTACTTC